This T cell receptor (beta chain) originates from a study of early T cells in non-severe SARS-CoV-2 infection. A single record per CDR3 protein comes from TCRdb applying MiXCR to the 5' RACE reads. The profile shows under 70,000 distinct CDR3 sequences, around an eighth of them singletons. CDR1 DFQATT and CDR2 SNEGSKA come from the germline V gene (reference sequence). This CDR3 has 14 amino acids. Trimming removed 5 bases from V and 2 bases from J, with 13 bases in between. The sequence was collected from an adult who was a healthcare worker with PCR-confirmed SARS-CoV-2 infection or an uninfected control (not recorded which). Input material: whole blood. The chain combines TRBV20-1 with TRBJ1-3, with a weak D call TRBD1 (6 bases). CDR3 in amino acids: CSAFRGQAGNTIYF. CDR3 coding DNA: TGCAGTGCTTTCCGGGGGCAAGCTGGAAACACCATATATTTT.